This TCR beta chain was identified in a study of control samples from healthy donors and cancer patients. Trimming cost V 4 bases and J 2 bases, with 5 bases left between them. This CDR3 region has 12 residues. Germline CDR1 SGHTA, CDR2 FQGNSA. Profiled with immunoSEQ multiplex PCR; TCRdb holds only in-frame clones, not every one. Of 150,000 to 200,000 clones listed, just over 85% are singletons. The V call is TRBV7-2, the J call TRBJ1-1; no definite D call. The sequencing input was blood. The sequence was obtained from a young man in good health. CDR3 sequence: CASSSFNTEAFF. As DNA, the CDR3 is TGTGCCAGCAGCTCTTTTAACACTGAAGCTTTCTTT.